The next 22 T cell receptor beta chains were all read from a single sample in a study of cytomegalovirus exposure and HLA in healthy donors. The PCR made use of 60 Vbeta and 13 Jbeta primers. Profiling relied on immunoSEQ multiplex PCR, and the TCRdb table lists in-frame clones only, not all of them. The sample lists some 150,000 clones; 64% were seen once. Source material: PBMCs. These receptor sequences come from a young woman in good health and CMV-seropositive.

The chain recombines TRBV2 with TRBJ1-5; 11 positions match TRBD1. The J segment lost 5 bases and the V segment lost 7 bases, leaving 7 bases of the junction unmatched. The V gene's germline CDR1 is SNHLY and CDR2 FYNNEI. The CDR3 extends over 15 amino acids. CDR3 residues: CASMSAGQGDQPQHF. The DNA for the CDR3 is TGTGCCAGCATGTCGGCGGGACAGGGGGATCAGCCCCAGCATTTT.

This sequence joins TRBV10-3 and TRBJ2-7, with 11 bases aligning to TRBD1. This CDR3 region has 13 residues. CDR1 and CDR2 (germline): ENHRY, SYGVKD. CDR3 sequence: CASSGTGGYEQYF. CDR3 nucleotide sequence: TGTGCTAGCTCCGGGACAGGGGGCTACGAGCAGTACTTC.

The chain has TRBV29-1 and TRBJ2-3, with D maybe TRBD1 (6 bases). Germline V CDR1 and CDR2: SQVTM, ANQGSEA. The CDR3 runs to 14 residues. Trimming pared 1 base from V and 2 bases from J, leaving 10 bases between. CDR3 nucleotide sequence: TGCAGCGTTGAAGGGACAGACTTCACAGATACGCAGTATTTT. This codes for CSVEGTDFTDTQYF.

The chain uses TRBV29-1 and TRBJ2-2, with 8 positions matching TRBD1. Germline-derived CDR1 and CDR2 are SQVTM and ANQGSEA. The junction had 12 bases not matched to a gene; V was cut back by 5 bases and J by 7 bases. This CDR3 region has 15 residues. The CDR3 DNA reads as TGCAGCGTTTTCATCAGTCACAGGGGGGTCGGGGAGCTGTTTTTT. It encodes CSVFISHRGVGELFF.

This clone was seen a handful of times. This chain joins TRBV7-6 and TRBJ2-7; 8 nucleotides agree with TRBD1. V was pared by 5 bases and J by 3 bases, with 9 bases of the junction left unmatched. CDR3 size: 15 residues. CDR1 is SGHVS, CDR2 FNYEAQ, per germline. The CDR3: CASSESTGDLYEQYF. The CDR3 bases are TGTGCCAGCAGCGAATCGACAGGGGACCTCTACGAGCAGTACTTC.

The rearrangement joins TRBV5-6 to TRBJ2-3; D might be TRBD2 (5 bases). The CDR3 has 11 amino acids. Germline V lookup: CDR1 SGHDT, CDR2 YYEEEE. Trimming cost V 3 bases and J 6 bases, with 5 bases left between them. In DNA, the CDR3 is TGTGCCAGCAGCTCTAGCGATACGCAGTATTTT. This encodes CASSSSDTQYF.

The rearrangement joins TRBV10-2 to TRBJ1-2, with TRBD1 matching 7 bases. Unmatched junction bases numbered 6, after V lost 6 bases and J lost 5 bases. Germline CDR1 is WSHSY and CDR2 is SAAADI. This CDR3 is 13 amino acids long. The CDR3 bases are TGCGCCAGCAGAAAGGACAGGCTATATGGCTACACCTTC. This gives the protein CASRKDRLYGYTF.

In DNA form, the CDR3 reads TGCGCCAGCTTCCCTATCCCGAGTAGCACAGATACGCAGTATTTT. This codes for CASFPIPSSTDTQYF. This chain joins TRBV5-1 and TRBJ2-3, with D hard to call. The germline V and J ends were trimmed by 7 bases and 0 bases, with 15 bases remaining between them. The CDR3 totals 15 residues. CDR1 SGHRS and CDR2 YFSETQ come from the germline V gene. Full variable domain (rest looked up from reference TRBV5-1 and TRBJ2-3): KAGVTQTPRYLIKTRGQQVTLSCSPISGHRSVSWYQQTPGQGLQFLFEYFSETQRNKGNFPGRFSGRQFSNSRSEMNVSTLELGDSALYLCASFPIPSSTDTQYFGPGTRLTVL.

This clone was seen once. J is TRBJ2-7 and V is TRBV27; 11 bases fit TRBD1. Germline assignment: CDR1 MNHEY and CDR2 SMNVEV (reference sequence). With V trimmed by 4 bases and J by 3 bases, 2 bases remained unmatched. The CDR3 covers 14 residues. In DNA, the CDR3 is TGTGCCAGCAGTTACGGGACAGGGGGCTACGAGCAGTACTTC. The encoded protein is CASSYGTGGYEQYF.

J is TRBJ1-1 and V is TRBV27, with 7 bases matching TRBD1. V trimming: 8 bases; J trimming: 4 bases; junction bases outside the gene matches: 10. This CDR3 spans 14 amino acids. From germline, CDR1 is MNHEY and CDR2 SMNVEV (reference sequence). The CDR3 region is CASGPRGVITEAFF. As DNA, the CDR3 is TGTGCCAGCGGACCCAGGGGGGTGATCACTGAAGCTTTCTTT.

The V and J genes are TRBV4-1 and TRBJ1-1; D ambiguous. Germline CDR1 reads MGHRA; CDR2 reads YSYEKL. This CDR3 comprises 14 residues. The V end was cut by 0 bases, the J end by 4 bases, with 9 bases between. The CDR3 protein is CASSQDFRSTEAFF. The CDR3 nucleotides read TGCGCCAGCAGCCAAGATTTTCGGAGCACTGAAGCTTTCTTT.

The chain links TRBV7-9 to TRBJ1-2; D unclear. Per germline, CDR1 SEHNR and CDR2 FQNEAQ (reference sequence). V was cut by 5 bases and J by 8 bases, with 15 bases left in between. This CDR3 contains 13 residues. CDR3 in DNA: TGTGCCAGCAGCCAACGGGAAACTTGGGGCTACACCTTC. Translation: CASSQRETWGYTF.

This sequence joins TRBV9 and TRBJ2-1, with a tentative D call TRBD1 (6 bases). Germline loops: CDR1 SGDLS, CDR2 YYNGEE. V shed 4 bases and J shed 5 bases, with 13 bases lying between them. The CDR3 is made up of 14 amino acids. The CDR3 nucleotides are TGTGCCAGCAGCTACAGGGTCTTCGACAATGAGCAGTTCTTC. This translates into CASSYRVFDNEQFF.

This chain connects TRBV5-1 to TRBJ2-5; TRBD2 is a possible D gene (5 bases). Between the trimmed V and J ends, which lost 1 base and 0 bases, there was a span of 10 bases. The CDR3 has 15 amino acids. Germline CDR1 is SGHRS and CDR2 is YFSETQ. The CDR3 DNA sequence: TGCGCCAGCAGCTTGAGCGGTGTCAACCAAGAGACCCAGTACTTC. It yields the protein CASSLSGVNQETQYF.

This sequence joins TRBV29-1 and TRBJ1-2; D unclear. V lost 5 bases and J 6 bases, leaving 10 bases between the germline ends. The CDR3 consists of 11 residues. CDR1 is SQVTM and CDR2 is ANQGSEA in the germline V gene. CDR3 sequence reads: CSVTSGHGYTF. The CDR3 coding sequence is TGCAGCGTTACATCGGGTCATGGCTACACCTTC. Variable domain in full (rest from reference TRBV29-1 and TRBJ1-2): SAVISQKPSRDICQRGTSLTIQCQVDSQVTMMFWYRQQPGQSLTLIATANQGSEATYESGFVIDKFPISRPNLTFSTLTVSNMSPEDSSIYLCSVTSGHGYTFGSGTRLTVV.

This clone was picked up one time. J is TRBJ1-2 and V is TRBV18; 7 bases map to TRBD1. Trimming took 8 bases from V and 4 from J; bases not matched to a gene: 16. Germline V CDR1 and CDR2: KGHSH, LQKENI. This CDR3 region has 16 residues. The CDR3 is CASLPTGLPRGYGYTF. In DNA form, the CDR3 reads TGTGCCAGCCTGCCGACAGGGTTGCCAAGGGGCTATGGCTACACCTTC.

The chain uses TRBV28 and TRBJ1-6, with D possibly TRBD1 on 5 matching bases. Trimming took 1 base from V and 7 from J, leaving 5 bases between them. Germline CDR1 and CDR2: MDHEN and SYDVKM. This CDR3 comprises 13 residues. The CDR3 region has the DNA TGTGCCAGCAGTTTATCAGGGAATTCACCCCTCCACTTT. It is translated as CASSLSGNSPLHF.

The CDR3 protein is CASSLRSGETQYF. DNA of the CDR3: TGTGCCAGCAGCTTGCGTTCAGGAGAGACCCAGTACTTC. The chain recombines TRBV5-6 with TRBJ2-5; D gene uncertain. Trimming stripped 1 base from V and 4 bases from J, with 8 bases between. This CDR3 spans 13 amino acids. Germline V lookup: CDR1 SGHDT, CDR2 YYEEEE. The variable domain in full, completed from reference TRBV5-6 and TRBJ2-5, reads DAGVTQSPTHLIKTRGQQVTLRCSPKSGHDTVSWYQQALGQGPQFIFQYYEEEERQRGNFPDRFSGHQFPNYSSELNVNALLLGDSALYLCASSLRSGETQYFGPGTRLLVL.

The rearrangement joins TRBV28 to TRBJ2-1; 11 bases line up with TRBD2. CDR1 and CDR2 from the germline V gene are MDHEN and SYDVKM. This CDR3 has 15 residues. The V gene end was trimmed by 5 bases and the J gene end by 4 bases; junction bases not matched to a gene: 4. As DNA, the CDR3 is TGTGCCAGCAGTCCCACTAGCGGGGGTTACAATGAGCAGTTCTTC. This sequence encodes CASSPTSGGYNEQFF. The complete variable domain, with remaining parts taken from reference TRBV28 and TRBJ2-1, reads DVKVTQSSRYLVKRTGEKVFLECVQDMDHENMFWYRQDPGLGLRLIYFSYDVKMKEKGDIPEGYSVSREKKERFSLILESASTNQTSMYLCASSPTSGGYNEQFFGPGTRLTVL.

The chain carries TRBV28 and TRBJ2-5; D unclear. V dropped 1 base and J dropped 2 bases, with 8 bases sitting between them. CDR3 length equals 14 residues. Germline V CDR1 and CDR2: MDHEN, SYDVKM. The CDR3 nucleotides read TGTGCCAGCAGTTTATTGCGGTCACAAGAGACCCAGTACTTC. Translated: CASSLLRSQETQYF.

The chain joins TRBV4-1 to TRBJ2-7, with a possible D match to TRBD1 (6 bases). Trimming pared 6 bases from V and 0 bases from J, leaving 15 bases between. Per the germline V gene, CDR1 is MGHRA and CDR2 is YSYEKL. CDR3 length equals 15 residues. The CDR3 nucleotides read TGCGCCAGCAGTCAGGGGAAGCATAGCTCCTACGAGCAGTACTTC. Its protein is CASSQGKHSSYEQYF.

The chain is built from TRBV6-6 and TRBJ1-1, with TRBD1 matching 10 bases. Germline CDR1 and CDR2: MNHNY and SVGAGI (reference sequence). The CDR3 length is 14 residues. The ends lost 6 bases at V and 3 bases at J; junction bases unmatched: 4. Here the CDR3 DNA reads TGTGCCAGCAGGTCCGGGACAGGGGACACTGAAGCTTTCTTT. It encodes CASRSGTGDTEAFF.